This is a list of T cell receptor beta chains from one sample in a study of T cells in Graves' hyperthyroidism and ophthalmopathy. TCRdb recomputed calls from the multiplex PCR reads with MiXCR, one row per CDR3 protein. The sample lists a few hundred thousand distinct CDR3 sequences; around 16% were seen once. The sequenced sample consisted of blood. The receptors stem from a woman aged 25 to 45 with Graves' hyperthyroidism. Both conserved end residues are part of each CDR3. D genes are given only for firm matches. For some rows the clone size is stated as once, few or many, or as a class when expanded; others skip it.

many	NA	TRBJ2-7	TRBV12-3/TRBV12-4	15	TGTGCCAGCAGTTTCCGACAGGACACACTATACGAGCAGTACTTC	CASSFRQDTLYEQYF
NA	TRBD2	TRBJ2-3	TRBV19	17	TGTGCCAGTAGTATCCCCGGGGTAGCGGGAACTACAGATACGCAGTATTTT	CASSIPGVAGTTDTQYF
many	NA	TRBJ2-1	TRBV7-2	16	TGTGCCAGCAGCTTGGCCGGGACTGGGGGTTACAATGAGCAGTTCTTC	CASSLAGTGGYNEQFF
NA	NA	TRBJ2-2	TRBV19	15	TGTGCCAGTAGTATCCCTTTAGCGAACACCGGGGAGCTGTTTTTT	CASSIPLANTGELFF
NA	NA	TRBJ1-2	TRBV18	15	TGTGCCAGCTCATTCGGACAGTCACGGGACTATGGCTACACCTTC	CASSFGQSRDYGYTF
many	TRBD2	TRBJ2-1	TRBV2	14	TGTGCCAGCAGAAGACTAGCGATCTACAATGAGCAGTTCTTC	CASRRLAIYNEQFF
many	TRBD1	TRBJ2-7	TRBV2	13	TGTGCCAGCAGTGATCGGACAGGGGTCGAGCAGTACTTC	CASSDRTGVEQYF
many	NA	TRBJ2-2	TRBV28	12	TGTGCCAGCGTCTCCTTCACCGGGGAGCTGTTTTTT	CASVSFTGELFF
few	TRBD1	TRBJ1-1	TRBV4-1	16	TGCGCCAGCAGCCTAAAACTTCGACAGGGGGGGACTGAAGCTTTCTTT	CASSLKLRQGGTEAFF
NA	TRBD2	TRBJ2-1	TRBV7-2	15	TGTGCCAGCAGCTTACTGGGCGGGAGAGGGAATGAGCAGTTCTTC	CASSLLGGRGNEQFF
many	TRBD1	TRBJ2-5	TRBV20-1	15	TGCAGTGCTAGAAACACGGGACAGGGGAGAGAGACCCAGTACTTC	CSARNTGQGRETQYF
many	NA	TRBJ1-1	TRBV18	15	TGTGCCAGCTCACCACCGACAGGAACGAACACTGAAGCTTTCTTT	CASSPPTGTNTEAFF
many	NA	TRBJ1-1	TRBV6-2/TRBV6-3	11	TGTGCCAGCATCGGGAACACTGAAGCTTTCTTT	CASIGNTEAFF
many	TRBD2	TRBJ2-7	TRBV3-1	16	TGTGCCAGCAGCCAAGATCTTCTAGCGGCAATCTACGAGCAGTACTTC	CASSQDLLAAIYEQYF
many	NA	TRBJ1-3	TRBV3-1	16	TGTGCCAGCAGCCAAGGAAGAGGACACTCTGGAAACACCATATATTTT	CASSQGRGHSGNTIYF
many	TRBD2	TRBJ2-7	TRBV20-1	15	TGCAGTGCTAGAGATCGGCGGGAGACGACCTACGAGCAGTACTTC	CSARDRRETTYEQYF
NA	NA	TRBJ1-5	TRBV7-9	14	TGTGCCAGCAGCCCGGACACCAGCAATCAGCCCCAGCATTTT	CASSPDTSNQPQHF
few	TRBD2	TRBJ2-2	TRBV30	15	TGTGCCTGGGGACCTGGGCTAGCGGGAACCGGGGAGCTGTTTTTT	CAWGPGLAGTGELFF
many	NA	TRBJ1-2	TRBV30	13	TGTGCCTGGAGTGACTGGCCTTTTGAAGGCTACACCTTC	CAWSDWPFEGYTF
few	TRBD1	TRBJ2-1	TRBV13	17	TGTGCCAGCAGCTTACGCCTATCTGGACAGGGGTTGAATGAGCAGTTCTTC	CASSLRLSGQGLNEQFF
many	TRBD2	TRBJ2-7	TRBV20-1	14	TGCAGTGCCGCCGGGACTAGCGGGAGAGGAGAGCAGTACTTC	CSAAGTSGRGEQYF
many	NA	TRBJ2-7	TRBV20-1	11	TGCAGTGCCGCCCCGAGTTACGAGCAGTACTTC	CSAAPSYEQYF
many	NA	TRBJ1-2	TRBV20-1	13	TGCAGTGGCGGGGCAGCTACGAACTATGGCTACACCTTC	CSGGAATNYGYTF
NA	NA	TRBJ2-1	TRBV25-1	14	TGTGCCAGCAGTACGGGGACGGGCTACAATGAGCAGTTCTTC	CASSTGTGYNEQFF
many	TRBD1	TRBJ2-5	TRBV20-1	15	TGCAGTGCTAGAGCACGGGGACAGACCCAAGAGACCCAGTACTTC	CSARARGQTQETQYF
many	NA	TRBJ2-5	TRBV7-9	14	TGTGCCAGCAGCCCTCAGGGGGGACAAGAGACCCAGTACTTC	CASSPQGGQETQYF
NA	NA	TRBJ1-4	TRBV5-6	12	TGTGCCAGCAGCTTGACTAATGAAAAACTGTTTTTT	CASSLTNEKLFF
NA	TRBD1	TRBJ2-1	TRBV29-1	10	TGCAGCGTTGTACAGGGGCAGCAGTTCTTC	CSVVQGQQFF
NA	NA	TRBJ2-5	TRBV19	13	TGTGCCAGTAGTATCGATGCGGGAGAGACCCAGTACTTC	CASSIDAGETQYF
NA	NA	TRBJ1-4	TRBV24-1	15	TGTGCCACCAGAATACCGGACAGCTCTAATGAAAAACTGTTTTTT	CATRIPDSSNEKLFF
many	NA	TRBJ1-1	TRBV30	11	TGTGCCTGGAGGGGGAGCGCTGAAGCTTTCTTT	CAWRGSAEAFF
many	NA	TRBJ2-7	TRBV6-2/TRBV6-3	12	TGTGCCACCGCGGAAAGCTCCTACGAGCAGTACTTC	CATAESSYEQYF
many	NA	TRBJ2-1	TRBV3-1	15	TGTGCCAGCAGCCGTCAAGCGGAAACCTACAATGAGCAGTTCTTC	CASSRQAETYNEQFF